Listed below are T cell receptor beta chains from one sample, sequenced in a study of blood T cell repertoires in COVID-19. Sequencing was performed with immunoSEQ multiplex PCR; in TCRdb, only in-frame clones are kept and a portion is missing. This sample has 150,000 to 200,000 clones, with 80% to 90% found just once. Sequencing was carried out using peripheral blood. These TCRs come from a man aged 60 to 75 with acute or convalescent COVID-19. Both conserved end residues are part of each CDR3. D genes are given only for firm matches. The size of a clone is reported for some rows only, either as once, few or many, or as a class for expanded clones.

size	V	D	J	CDR3	DNA
-	TRBV18	TRBD1	TRBJ1-5	CASSPSTGYTDLPQHF	TGTGCCAGCTCACCCTCGACAGGGTATACAGATTTGCCCCAGCATTTT
-	TRBV11-2	-	TRBJ2-1	CASSFRQSSYNEQFF	TGTGCCAGCAGCTTTCGACAGAGCTCCTACAATGAGCAGTTCTTC
-	TRBV5-1	TRBD1	TRBJ2-5	CASSRDRRVYQETQYF	TGCGCCAGCAGCCGGGACAGAAGAGTGTACCAAGAGACCCAGTACTTC
-	TRBV27	-	TRBJ1-1	CASSSALGGHPAGTEAFF	TGTGCCAGCAGTTCCGCCCTGGGGGGTCACCCCGCGGGCACTGAAGCTTTCTTT
-	TRBV30	TRBD1	TRBJ1-3	CAWSRTGRNTIYF	TGTGCCTGGTCCCGGACAGGGAGAAACACCATATATTTT
-	TRBV5-1	TRBD1	TRBJ2-5	CASSSRDRGETQYF	TGCGCCAGCAGCTCCCGGGACAGGGGTGAGACCCAGTACTTC
once	TRBV28	TRBD2	TRBJ2-7	CASRNRLAYSYEQYF	TGTGCCAGCAGAAACCGACTAGCCTACTCCTACGAGCAGTACTTC
-	TRBV7-9	-	TRBJ2-2	CASSHRDRDTGELFF	TGTGCCAGCAGCCACCGGGATAGGGACACCGGGGAGCTGTTTTTT
-	TRBV19	TRBD2	TRBJ2-1	CASSRTSGSEQFF	TGTGCCAGTAGTAGGACTAGCGGGAGTGAGCAGTTCTTC
once	TRBV4-1	-	TRBJ1-2	CASSQGGYYGYTF	TGCGCCAGCAGCCAAGGCGGGTACTATGGCTACACCTTC
-	TRBV4-1	TRBD1	TRBJ1-1	CASSQAGTGNTEAFF	TGCGCCAGCAGCCAAGCCGGGACAGGGAACACTGAAGCTTTCTTT
-	TRBV15	TRBD1	TRBJ1-4	CATSPAGTGFEKLFF	TGTGCCACCAGCCCGGCCGGGACAGGGTTTGAAAAACTGTTTTTT
many	TRBV6-5	-	TRBJ2-5	CASTPEETQYF	TGTGCCAGCACCCCAGAAGAGACCCAGTACTTC
once	TRBV9	TRBD2	TRBJ2-3	CASCPSGRASDTQYF	TGTGCCAGCTGCCCTAGCGGGAGAGCCTCAGATACGCAGTATTTT
-	TRBV7-3	-	TRBJ1-4	CASSPAATNEKLFF	TGTGCCAGCAGCCCAGCGGCGACTAATGAAAAACTGTTTTTT
-	TRBV5-1	TRBD2	TRBJ2-3	CASSPAGLAGVTDTQYF	TGCGCCAGCAGCCCGGCCGGACTAGCGGGAGTCACAGATACGCAGTATTTT
-	TRBV29-1	TRBD1	TRBJ1-1	CSVPGQGVPEAFF	TGCAGCGTCCCGGGACAGGGGGTCCCTGAAGCTTTCTTT
-	TRBV29-1	-	TRBJ2-2	CSVDRGGNTGELFF	TGCAGCGTTGATCGGGGTGGGAACACCGGGGAGCTGTTTTTT
few	TRBV4-2	-	TRBJ1-5	CASSREGGPGNQPQHF	TGTGCCAGCAGCCGTGAGGGGGGGCCGGGCAATCAGCCCCAGCATTTT
-	TRBV30	TRBD1	TRBJ2-5	CAWSVVRGLFETQYF	TGTGCCTGGAGTGTAGTCAGGGGGCTTTTCGAGACCCAGTACTTC
-	TRBV14	-	TRBJ2-7	CASSQDYRAEQYF	TGTGCCAGCAGCCAAGATTACAGGGCCGAGCAGTACTTC
-	TRBV10-1	TRBD1	TRBJ2-1	CASTRDRGGNEQFF	TGCGCCAGCACCCGGGACAGGGGGGGGAATGAGCAGTTCTTC
-	TRBV4-2	-	TRBJ1-1	CASSQDGFRRLNTEAFF	TGTGCCAGCAGCCAAGATGGTTTTAGGAGGTTGAACACTGAAGCTTTCTTT
-	TRBV4-1	TRBD1	TRBJ1-5	CASSQAWTGGKKDVNQPQHF	TGCGCCAGCAGCCAAGCCTGGACAGGGGGCAAGAAGGATGTCAATCAGCCCCAGCATTTT
-	TRBV28	-	TRBJ2-7	CASRPYGEEFYEQYF	TGTGCCAGCAGACCATACGGGGAGGAATTCTACGAGCAGTACTTC
-	TRBV29-1	-	TRBJ1-1	CSVRFQGMNTEAFF	TGCAGCGTTAGATTCCAGGGGATGAACACTGAAGCTTTCTTT
-	TRBV18	TRBD2	TRBJ2-5	CASSTSGTEETQYF	TGTGCCAGCTCAACTAGCGGGACGGAAGAGACCCAGTACTTC
-	TRBV10-1	TRBD1	TRBJ1-2	CASSDRRSRDRDVGYTF	TGCGCCAGCAGTGATAGGAGGTCACGGGACAGGGACGTTGGCTACACCTTC
once	TRBV6-5	-	TRBJ1-5	CASSISSNQPQHF	TGTGCCAGCAGTATATCCAGCAATCAGCCCCAGCATTTT
-	TRBV5-1	-	TRBJ2-2	CASSFARGDGELFF	TGCGCCAGCAGCTTCGCAAGGGGTGACGGGGAGCTGTTTTTT
once	TRBV2	-	TRBJ2-3	CASSYTDTQYF	TGTGCCAGCAGTTACACAGATACGCAGTATTTT
-	TRBV11-2	-	TRBJ2-7	CASSFTDYEQYF	TGTGCCAGCAGCTTTACTGACTACGAGCAGTACTTC
-	TRBV30	TRBD1	TRBJ1-1	CAWDRGLNTEAFF	TGTGCCTGGGACAGGGGACTGAACACTGAAGCTTTCTTT
-	TRBV20-1	-	TRBJ1-1	CSASAGERPPAF	TGCAGTGCTAGTGCAGGGGAAAGGCCCCCGGCTTTT
once	TRBV29-1	TRBD1	TRBJ1-1	CSVPLTGTNTEAFF	TGCAGCGTTCCTTTGACAGGGACTAACACTGAAGCTTTCTTT
-	TRBV12-3/TRBV12-4	-	TRBJ2-1	CASTGLRGQFF	TGTGCCAGCACGGGACTCCGAGGGCAGTTCTTC
-	TRBV2	TRBD2	TRBJ2-3	CASSDRLAVDTQYF	TGTGCCAGCAGTGACCGGCTAGCGGTAGATACGCAGTATTTT
-	TRBV24-1	-	TRBJ1-5	CATSDSRLGQPQHF	TGTGCCACCAGTGATTCCAGGTTGGGTCAGCCCCAGCATTTT
-	TRBV6-5	-	TRBJ2-7	CASRSDSYEQYF	TGTGCCAGCAGATCCGACAGTTACGAGCAGTACTTC
-	TRBV11-2	-	TRBJ2-6	CASSLDFAPGANVLTF	TGTGCCAGCAGCTTAGATTTCGCGCCTGGGGCCAACGTCCTGACTTTC
-	TRBV11-2	-	TRBJ1-1	CASSSRAGNTEAFF	TGTGCCAGCAGCTCGCGGGCCGGGAACACTGAAGCTTTCTTT
-	TRBV30	TRBD1	TRBJ1-6	CAWSPLLTGDHSPLHF	TGTGCCTGGAGCCCTCTTTTGACAGGGGATCATTCACCCCTCCACTTT
-	TRBV14	-	TRBJ1-6	CASSQDRRTISPLHF	TGTGCCAGCAGCCAAGATCGGCGGACAATCTCACCCCTCCACTTT
-	TRBV28	-	TRBJ1-4	CASSLLGTSLDEKLFF	TGTGCCAGCAGTTTATTGGGGACAAGCCTTGATGAAAAACTGTTTTTT
-	TRBV28	-	TRBJ1-5	CASRPGGQLGNQPQHF	TGTGCCAGCAGACCCGGAGGGCAGTTAGGCAATCAGCCCCAGCATTTT
once	TRBV19	-	TRBJ1-4	CAASGTYATNEKLFF	TGTGCCGCCTCCGGGACTTATGCAACTAATGAAAAACTGTTTTTT
once	TRBV18	-	TRBJ2-5	CASSRYQETQYF	TGTGCCAGCTCCCGTTACCAAGAGACCCAGTACTTC
-	TRBV30	TRBD2	TRBJ2-1	CAWSAGEAGVPYNEQFF	TGTGCCTGGAGTGCAGGGGAAGCGGGAGTCCCCTACAATGAGCAGTTCTTC
-	TRBV7-3	-	TRBJ2-3	CASSLEGTDTQYF	TGTGCCAGCAGCTTAGAGGGTACAGATACGCAGTATTTT
-	TRBV7-3	TRBD1	TRBJ1-2	CASSSWDRDYGYTF	TGTGCCAGCAGCTCATGGGACAGGGACTATGGCTACACCTTC